Following are 25 T cell receptor beta chains from one sample sequenced in a study of cytomegalovirus exposure and HLA in healthy donors. PCR primers comprised 60 Vbeta and 13 Jbeta primers. Profiled with immunoSEQ multiplex PCR; TCRdb holds only in-frame clones, not every one. There are roughly 120,000 clones in the sample; about 86% occur only once, and around 2% lies in the top ten. The specimen was PBMCs. The receptors come from a middle-aged man in good health and CMV-seronegative.

This clone was picked up one time. The chain combines TRBV28 with TRBJ1-5; no clear D. Germline lookup yields CDR1 MDHEN and CDR2 SYDVKM. The CDR3 consists of 13 residues. V shed 10 bases and J shed 0 bases, with 10 bases lying between them. The CDR3 region is CAIQSYSNQPQHF. The CDR3 DNA reads TGTGCCATTCAGTCTTATAGCAATCAGCCCCAGCATTTT.

The chain joins TRBV7-9 to TRBJ1-2; possibly TRBD1 for D (5 bases). Germline V gene sequence: CDR1 SEHNR, CDR2 FQNEAQ (reference sequence). Trimming pared 4 bases from V and 3 bases from J, leaving 18 bases between. The CDR3 extends over 16 amino acids. The CDR3 loop is CASSSPLGVQDYGYTF. DNA for the CDR3: TGTGCCAGCAGCTCGCCTCTAGGCGTACAGGACTATGGCTACACCTTC.

The chain uses TRBV27 and TRBJ1-1; perhaps TRBD1 as D (5 bases). The CDR3 runs to 12 residues. V lost 6 bases and J lost 7, with 12 bases in between. Germline lookup yields CDR1 MNHEY and CDR2 SMNVEV (reference sequence). This CDR3 is CASSNRGLEAFF. In nucleotides, the CDR3 is TGTGCCAGCAGCAACCGGGGACTTGAAGCTTTCTTT.

The chain carries TRBV6-5 and TRBJ2-7; D remains unclear. Trimming pared 7 bases from V and 5 bases from J, leaving 21 bases between. The CDR3 is 15 amino acids. In germline, CDR1 is MNHEY, CDR2 SVGAGI. CDR3 residues: CASNPGAPLKHEQYF. CDR3 DNA sequence: TGTGCCAGCAATCCCGGAGCCCCACTTAAACACGAGCAGTACTTC.

This rearrangement joins TRBV28 to TRBJ1-1; D not resolved. V shed 5 bases and J shed 6 bases, with 16 bases lying between them. CDR1 is MDHEN, CDR2 SYDVKM, per germline. This CDR3 has 14 amino acids. The CDR3 DNA reads TGTGCCAGCAGTGCCCCGACGGGGATAGCTGAAGCTTTCTTT. Translating it yields CASSAPTGIAEAFF.

The CDR3 loop reads CASSSGLAGGLGEQFF. The CDR3 DNA reads TGTGCCAGCAGCTCGGGACTAGCGGGGGGGCTAGGTGAGCAGTTCTTC. V gene TRBV13 combines with J gene TRBJ2-1; 16 bases align to TRBD2. V lost 4 bases and J lost 9; bases outside the gene matches: 6. CDR3 length equals 16 residues. Per the germline V gene, CDR1 is PRHDT and CDR2 is FYEKMQ (reference sequence).

This chain links TRBV5-1 with TRBJ2-7, with 10 bases lining up with TRBD1. The CDR3 contains 15 residues. In germline, CDR1 is SGHRS, CDR2 YFSETQ. V was pared by 0 bases and J by 6 bases, with 6 bases of the junction left unmatched. The CDR3 DNA follows: TGCGCCAGCAGCTTGGCCGGGACAGGGGCCATCGAGCAGTACTTC. Protein sequence: CASSLAGTGAIEQYF.

The chain carries TRBV4-1 and TRBJ1-6; possibly TRBD1 for D (5 bases). The CDR3 is made up of 15 amino acids. Germline V gives CDR1 MGHRA, CDR2 YSYEKL. Trimming took off 0 bases at V and 8 bases at J, with 11 bases between the two ends. The CDR3 loop is CASSQDGQGDSPLHF. In nucleotides, the CDR3 is TGCGCCAGCAGCCAAGACGGGCAGGGCGATTCACCCCTCCACTTT.

Only one count was recorded for this clone. This sequence joins TRBV5-6 and TRBJ1-1; no clear D. CDR3 length: 15 residues. V was trimmed by 0 bases and J by 1 base, leaving 10 bases between them. CDR1 SGHDT and CDR2 YYEEEE come from the germline V gene. The CDR3 is CASSLGELPNTEAFF. CDR3 DNA: TGTGCCAGCAGCTTGGGTGAGCTTCCGAACACTGAAGCTTTCTTT.

The chain recombines TRBV4-2 with TRBJ1-2, with D possibly being TRBD1 (5 bases). Germline V CDR1 and CDR2: LGHNA, YNFKEQ. This CDR3 comprises 16 residues. The germline V and J ends were trimmed by 0 bases and 6 bases, with 17 bases remaining between them. CDR3 sequence reads: CASSQEASRQGDGYTF. CDR3 nucleotides: TGTGCCAGCAGCCAAGAAGCCAGCAGGCAGGGCGATGGCTACACCTTC.

The V call is TRBV6-5, the J call TRBJ2-3; D gene ambiguous. The CDR3 loop spans 13 amino acids. Per the germline V gene, CDR1 is MNHEY and CDR2 is SVGAGI. V was cut by 4 bases and J by 4 bases, with 9 bases left in between. The CDR3 is CASSFPGADTQYF. The CDR3 nucleotides read TGTGCCAGCAGTTTTCCAGGCGCAGATACGCAGTATTTT.

The J gene is TRBJ2-3, the V gene TRBV5-1; perhaps TRBD2 as D (5 bases). The germline V and J ends were trimmed by 1 base and 4 bases, with 13 bases remaining between them. CDR3 size: 15 residues. CDR1 and CDR2 from the germline V gene are SGHRS and YFSETQ. CDR3 residues: CASSLSGRTPDTQYF. DNA for the CDR3: TGCGCCAGCAGCTTGAGCGGTAGAACCCCAGATACGCAGTATTTT.

This chain links TRBV20-1 with TRBJ1-4; the D is unclear. Per the germline V gene, CDR1 is DFQATT and CDR2 is SNEGSKA (reference sequence). This CDR3 has 11 residues. Trimming took off 3 bases at V and 4 bases at J, with 3 bases between the two ends. CDR3 in DNA: TGCAGTGCTAGCTATAATGAAAAACTGTTTTTT. Residues: CSASYNEKLFF.

The chain uses TRBV19 and TRBJ1-5; 9 positions agree with TRBD1. The CDR3 has 15 residues. J gave up 0 bases and V 7 bases, and 4 bases lay outside the gene matches. Germline V gene lookup returns CDR1 LNHDA and CDR2 SQIVND (reference sequence). This CDR3 is CASIRQGDSNQPQHF. The CDR3, as DNA: TGTGCCAGTATCCGACAGGGGGATAGCAATCAGCCCCAGCATTTT.

J is TRBJ1-2 and V is TRBV15, with TRBD1 matching 8 bases. The germline V gene encodes CDR1 LNHNV and CDR2 YYDKDF (reference sequence). V dropped 7 bases and J dropped 3; count of bases not matched to a gene: 4. This CDR3 is 13 amino acids long. CDR3 in DNA: TGTGCCACCACCCAGGGGGCTTACTATGGCTACACCTTC. It yields the protein CATTQGAYYGYTF.

The CDR3 protein is CASSRGGVETQYF. The CDR3 nucleotides read TGTGCCAGCAGCCGGGGGGGGGTAGAGACCCAGTACTTC. V is TRBV13 and J is TRBJ2-5; 8 bases agree with TRBD2. Germline values: CDR1 PRHDT, CDR2 FYEKMQ (reference sequence). Trimming at V came to 5 bases and at J to 4 bases, leaving 3 bases not matched to a gene. CDR3 size: 13 residues.

This clone showed up just a few times. V usage is TRBV7-9 and J usage is TRBJ2-3, with a tentative D call TRBD1 (6 bases). V was clipped by 8 bases and J by 0 bases, with 12 bases between them. The CDR3 has 14 amino acids. Looked up from germline, CDR1 is SEHNR and CDR2 is FQNEAQ (reference sequence). The CDR3 sequence: CASDRKESTDTQYF. The CDR3 DNA follows: TGTGCCAGCGACAGGAAGGAAAGCACAGATACGCAGTATTTT.

Notes on this clone: The conserved final phenylalanine or tryptophan is absent from the CDR3, which likely points to a read error. CDR3 in DNA: TGCGCCAGCAGCTTGAGGGGCACAGATACGCAGTATGTT. Amino acids: CASSLRGTDTQYV. The chain uses TRBV5-1 and TRBJ2-3; D gene uncertain. The germline V gene encodes CDR1 SGHRS and CDR2 YFSETQ. The CDR3 has 13 residues. V lost 1 base and J 1 base, leaving 4 bases between the germline ends.

The V and J genes are TRBV5-4 and TRBJ1-6; D is perhaps TRBD1 (5 bases). Trimming removed 2 bases at V and 1 base at J, with 13 bases between. Germline V gives CDR1 SGHNT, CDR2 YYREEE (reference sequence). This CDR3 spans 17 amino acids. CDR3: CASSLMPGESYNSPLHF. The CDR3 nucleotides read TGTGCCAGCAGCTTAATGCCGGGGGAGTCCTATAATTCACCCCTCCACTTT.

V is TRBV5-4 and J is TRBJ2-3; 13 bases match TRBD2. Germline CDR1 reads SGHNT; CDR2 reads YYREEE (reference sequence). The CDR3 is 15 amino acids. Trimming at V came to 5 bases and at J to 4 bases, leaving 4 bases not matched to a gene. Written as DNA, the CDR3 is TGTGCCAGCAGACGACTAGCGGGGGGCTCAGATACGCAGTATTTT. Its protein product is CASRRLAGGSDTQYF.

V is TRBV18 and J is TRBJ2-3; D is perhaps TRBD2 (6 bases). Germline V CDR1 and CDR2: KGHSH, LQKENI. V lost 2 bases, J lost 0 bases, and 12 bases lay in between. The CDR3 sequence is 16 residues long. CDR3 amino acids: CASSPFLALSTDTQYF. DNA of the CDR3: TGTGCCAGCTCACCATTTCTAGCGCTTAGCACAGATACGCAGTATTTT.

The rearrangement links TRBV15 to TRBJ1-2; TRBD1 agrees at 10 bases. V shed 0 bases, J shed 7 bases, and the junction held 8 bases outside the gene matches. The germline gives CDR1 LNHNV, CDR2 YYDKDF (reference sequence). This CDR3 has 16 residues. The CDR3 DNA is TGTGCCACCAGCAGAGATATAGGACAGGGGGGAGGTGGCTACACCTTC. It specifies CATSRDIGQGGGGYTF. Full variable domain (outside the CDR3, taken from reference TRBV15 and TRBJ1-2): DAMVIQNPRYQVTQFGKPVTLSCSQTLNHNVMYWYQQKSSQAPKLLFHYYDKDFNNEADTPDNFQSRRPNTSFCFLDIRSPGLGDTAMYLCATSRDIGQGGGGYTFGSGTRLTVV.

This clone was observed a single time. The rearrangement joins TRBV7-9 to TRBJ2-7, with D maybe TRBD2 (5 bases). Germline lookup yields CDR1 SEHNR and CDR2 FQNEAQ (reference sequence). The CDR3 is 16 residues long. V lost 3 bases and J 1 base, leaving 16 bases between the germline ends. For the CDR3, the DNA is TGTGCCAGCAGCTTGGAGGTCGGAGGCTCATCCTACGAGCAGTACTTC. This encodes CASSLEVGGSSYEQYF. The entire variable domain, with the rest obtained from reference TRBV7-9 and TRBJ2-7, is as follows: DTGVSQNPRHKITKRGQNVTFRCDPISEHNRLYWYRQTLGQGPEFLTYFQNEAQLEKSRLLSDRFSAERPKGSFSTLEIQRTEQGDSAMYLCASSLEVGGSSYEQYFGPGTRLTVT.

CDR3 region: CASSTRQGEAGNTIYF. CDR3 nucleotide sequence: TGTGCCAGCAGTACTCGACAGGGTGAGGCTGGAAACACCATATATTTT. This chain joins TRBV6-8 and TRBJ1-3; 7 bases align to TRBD1. Trimming took 5 bases from V and 2 from J; bases not matched to a gene: 9. The CDR3 sequence is 16 residues long. Germline-derived CDR1 and CDR2 are MNHGY and SAAAGT.

Details on this clone: The junction departs from germline at one end; a sequencing error may be responsible. The sample holds other DNA sequences that translate to the same CDR3. The chain recombines TRBV6-5 with TRBJ1-5; 7 nucleotides match TRBD1. Germline V gives CDR1 MNHEY, CDR2 SVGAGI. This CDR3 contains 13 residues. CDR3 sequence: CASRPDRSGAQHF. DNA of the CDR3: TGTGCTAGCAGACCGGACAGGAGTGGAGCCCAGCATTTT.